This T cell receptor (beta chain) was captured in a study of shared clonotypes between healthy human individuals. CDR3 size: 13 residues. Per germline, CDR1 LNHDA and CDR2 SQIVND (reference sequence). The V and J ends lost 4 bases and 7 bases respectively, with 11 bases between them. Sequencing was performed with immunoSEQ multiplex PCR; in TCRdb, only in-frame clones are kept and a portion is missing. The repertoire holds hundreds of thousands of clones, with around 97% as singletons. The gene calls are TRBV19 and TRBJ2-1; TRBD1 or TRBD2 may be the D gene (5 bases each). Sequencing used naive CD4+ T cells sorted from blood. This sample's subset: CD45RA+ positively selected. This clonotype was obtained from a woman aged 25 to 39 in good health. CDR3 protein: CASSNSGRNEQFF. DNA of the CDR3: TGTGCCAGTAGTAACTCGGGGCGGAATGAGCAGTTCTTC.